Listed here are 13 T cell receptor beta chains from one sample, sequenced in a study of read filtering for tumor transcriptome and immune sequencing. From about 0.4 ug of RNA, a library with molecular barcoded alpha/delta and beta/gamma adaptors was made. TCRdb independently ran MiXCR on the reads; one entry per CDR3 protein. Among about 38,000 distinct CDR3 sequences, approximately 13% were seen once, and the ten largest hold 25% to 30%. The specimen was a population of CD138-negative cells sorted from bone marrow. Receptors originate from a donor over 35 with multiple myeloma.

This clonotype was detected ten times or more. The genes are TRBV29-1 and TRBJ2-5; D is unclear. The length of the CDR3 is 13 residues. The ends were cut back, 4 bases at V and 5 bases at J, with 14 bases in the middle. Per germline, CDR1 SQVTM and CDR2 ANQGSEA. CDR3 sequence: CSVVGKPSETQYF. The CDR3 DNA follows: TGCAGCGTTGTTGGAAAACCTTCTGAGACCCAGTACTTC.

This clonotype was observed a few times. This may be a read error, as it is one base from a much larger clone. J is TRBJ2-2 and V is TRBV6-6, with D perhaps matching TRBD1 (6 bases). Germline lookup yields CDR1 MNHNY and CDR2 SVGAGI (reference sequence). The CDR3 length is 14 residues. CDR3 loop: CASRKQGGAGELLF. The DNA for the CDR3 is TGTGCCAGCAGGAAACAGGGTGGCGCCGGGGAGCTGCTTTTT.

There are many counts of this clonotype. The chain recombines TRBV11-2 with TRBJ2-1; unclear D gene. This CDR3 has 13 residues. With 4 bases removed from V and 6 bases from J, the gap between germline ends came to 10 bases. Germline V lookup: CDR1 SGHAT, CDR2 FQNNGV. Written as DNA, the CDR3 is TGTGCCAGCAGCTCCGGACCCCGCAATGAGCAGTTCTTC. Residues: CASSSGPRNEQFF.

This clonotype was picked up many times. V and J are TRBV9 and TRBJ2-1, with 12 bases matching TRBD1. Germline CDR1 SGDLS, CDR2 YYNGEE. This CDR3 comprises 22 residues. Germline trimming cut 7 bases from V and 6 bases from J; bases unmatched to any gene: 29. The CDR3 region is CASRVWDRGRRRLADRGNEQFF. CDR3 sequence (DNA): TGTGCCAGCCGGGTATGGGACAGGGGGCGCAGGAGACTAGCGGATAGGGGCAATGAGCAGTTCTTC.

V gene TRBV27 combines with J gene TRBJ1-2; D perhaps matches TRBD1 (6 bases). Between the trimmed V and J ends, which lost 6 bases and 4 bases, there was a span of 24 bases. The germline V gene has CDR1 MNHEY and CDR2 SMNVEV (reference sequence). The CDR3 totals 17 residues. CDR3 region: CASRIPMGAGPSYGYTF. DNA for the CDR3: TGTGCCAGCAGAATACCTATGGGGGCAGGGCCTTCCTATGGCTACACCTTC.

This clonotype was recorded at least ten times. The chain joins TRBV19 to TRBJ2-1; 12 nucleotides line up with TRBD2. CDR1 and CDR2 (germline): LNHDA, SQIVND (reference sequence). The junction had 6 bases not matched to a gene; V was cut back by 4 bases and J by 8 bases. This CDR3 is 15 amino acids long. CDR3 region: CASSRETSGRYEQFF. As DNA, the CDR3 is TGTGCCAGTAGTAGAGAGACTAGCGGGAGATATGAGCAGTTCTTC.

This clonotype was counted many times. Germline is not matched at one junction end, which may reflect a read error. The chain uses TRBV7-7 and TRBJ2-1; 8 nucleotides match TRBD1. CDR1 SSHAT and CDR2 FNYEAQ come from the germline V gene (reference sequence). The CDR3 sequence is 16 residues long. The CDR3 is CASSLSGTGADNEQFF. CDR3 in DNA: TGTGCTAGCAGCTTATCCGGGACAGGCGCTGACAATGAGCAGTTCTTC.

This clonotype was seen many times. The chain carries TRBV11-2 and TRBJ2-2; 7 positions match TRBD2. Germline trimming cut 1 base from V and 7 bases from J; bases unmatched to any gene: 6. This CDR3 comprises 15 residues. Germline V gene lookup returns CDR1 SGHAT and CDR2 FQNNGV. CDR3 nucleotides: TGTGCCAGCAGCTTAGGTGGGACTATGAACGGGGAGCTGTTTTTT. Its protein is CASSLGGTMNGELFF.

This clonotype was detected many times. The chain joins TRBV5-1 to TRBJ2-7, with D perhaps being TRBD1 or TRBD2 (5 bases each). The CDR3 length is 13 residues. Per the germline V gene, CDR1 is SGHRS and CDR2 is YFSETQ. The V gene lost 6 bases and the J gene lost 3 bases, with 13 bases spanning the gap. The CDR3 loop is CASTAGTNYEQYF. As DNA, the CDR3 is TGCGCCAGCACGGCCGGGACCAACTACGAGCAGTACTTC.

This clonotype has at least ten counts. The chain joins TRBV3-1 to TRBJ2-7, with 8 bases lining up with TRBD2. The germline V gene has CDR1 LGHDT and CDR2 YNNKEL (reference sequence). The CDR3 extends over 16 amino acids. J was trimmed by 3 bases and V by 1 base; bases with no gene match: 8. The CDR3 DNA follows: TGTGCCAGCAGCCAAGCCGGAGCGGGAGCTCGCTACGAGCAGTACTTC. Residues: CASSQAGAGARYEQYF.

This chain joins TRBV6-6 and TRBJ2-7; tentatively, D is TRBD2 (5 bases). The CDR3 has 15 residues. Germline CDR1 MNHNY, CDR2 SVGAGI (reference sequence). Trimming pared 0 bases from V and 0 bases from J, leaving 9 bases between. This CDR3 reads CASSYSPEASYEQYF. Here the CDR3 DNA reads TGTGCCAGCAGTTACTCGCCGGAGGCCTCCTACGAGCAGTACTTC.

Many counts were recorded for this clonotype. V is TRBV20-1 and J is TRBJ2-1; D gene unclear. The CDR3 is 15 residues long. Trimming took off 5 bases at V and 0 bases at J, with 14 bases between the two ends. CDR1 DFQATT and CDR2 SNEGSKA come from the germline V gene (reference sequence). CDR3 protein: CSARRGSTSYNEQFF. DNA of the CDR3: TGCAGTGCTCGCCGAGGCTCTACCTCCTACAATGAGCAGTTCTTC.

Ten or more counts support this clonotype. The J gene is TRBJ2-7, the V gene TRBV6-1; 8 positions agree with TRBD2. The V gene end was trimmed by 2 bases and the J gene end by 1 base; junction bases not matched to a gene: 7. CDR1 and CDR2 from the germline V gene are MNHNS and SASEGT. This CDR3 region has 16 residues. The CDR3 is CASSELAGGGSYEQYF. In nucleotides, the CDR3 is TGTGCCAGCAGTGAACTAGCGGGTGGCGGTTCCTACGAGCAGTACTTC.